The 11 T cell receptor beta chains given below trace back to one sample, sequenced in a study of vaccination effects on CD4 cells after COVID-19. The assay was immunoSEQ multiplex PCR, and TCRdb's table has in-frame clones only and misses some. The sample lists approximately 50,000 clones, 70% to 80% occurring once. No antigen has been identified for these receptors. Investigators separated out CD4+ T cells once approximately 11 days of culture had passed. Material: CD4+ T cells from PBMCs cultured without peptide, obtained before COVID-19 vaccination. These receptors came from a human donor who had a prior SARS-CoV-2 infection.

The V and J genes are TRBV3-1 (or the pseudogene TRBV3-2) and TRBJ2-3; D perhaps matches TRBD1 (5 bases). The germline gives CDR1 LGHDT, CDR2 YNNKEL (reference sequence). This CDR3 spans 14 amino acids. Trimming took 4 bases from V and 4 from J, leaving 12 bases between them. The CDR3 loop reads CASSRRQRADTQYF. The CDR3 DNA reads TGTGCCAGCAGCCGGAGACAGCGCGCAGATACGCAGTATTTT.

V usage is TRBV7-3 and J usage is TRBJ1-6; D may be TRBD1 (6 bases). This CDR3 is built from 15 residues. V lost 5 bases, J lost 7 bases, and 15 bases lay in between. Looked up from germline, CDR1 is SGHTA and CDR2 is FQGTGA. The CDR3 DNA reads TGTGCCAGCAGCCCCGGGGCCAGGGGCAATTCACCCCTCCACTTT. It is translated as CASSPGARGNSPLHF.

This chain uses TRBV21-1 with TRBJ2-2; the D segment call TRBD2 is taken from the table without a DNA check. TRBV21-1 is listed as a pseudogene. The CDR3 covers 15 residues. CDR3 sequence reads: CASSKVGGFGGELFF. CDR3 in DNA: TGTGCCAGCAGCAAAGTAGGAGGTTTCGGCGGGGAGCTGTTTTTT.

CDR3 in amino acids: CARSLGTTGPNEQFF. The CDR3 DNA sequence: TGTGCCAGAAGCTTGGGGACAACCGGTCCCAATGAGCAGTTCTTC. The rearrangement links TRBV5-3 to TRBJ2-1; D might be TRBD1 (5 bases). TRBV5-3 is flagged as an ORF with uncertain function. Trimming removed 0 bases from V and 6 bases from J, with 13 bases in between. The CDR3 contains 15 residues.

CDR3 DNA: TGTGCCACTCCCCCGGAGACCCAGTACTTC. Residues: CATPPETQYF. The chain couples TRBV6-5 to TRBJ2-5; D is undetermined. V dropped 10 bases and J dropped 5 bases, with 8 bases sitting between them. CDR3 length equals 10 residues. Germline CDR1 MNHEY, CDR2 SVGAGI.

This clone was recorded once. Different DNA sequences within this sample yield the same CDR3. The chain joins TRBV7-3 to TRBJ2-1; 11 positions match TRBD2. V lost 0 bases to trimming and J lost 4 bases; unmatched junction nucleotides: 2. Germline CDR1 reads SGHTA; CDR2 reads FQGTGA. The CDR3 length is 16 residues. Here the CDR3 DNA reads TGTGCCAGCAGCTTAACCGGGACTAGCGGATACAATGAGCAGTTCTTC. Translated: CASSLTGTSGYNEQFF. Variable domain in full (rest from reference TRBV7-3 and TRBJ2-1): GAGVSQTPSNKVTEKGKYVELRCDPISGHTALYWYRQSLGQGPEFLIYFQGTGAADDSGLPNDRFFAVRPEGSVSTLKIQRTERGDSAVYLCASSLTGTSGYNEQFFGPGTRLTVL.

The table lists this clone with a few counts. The chain couples TRBV2 to TRBJ1-1, with TRBD1 matching over 7 bases. The CDR3 length is 13 residues. After removal of 3 bases from V and 3 bases from J, the junction contained 1 base not matched to a gene. Germline CDR1 and CDR2: SNHLY and FYNNEI. The chain's CDR3 is CASSEGQHTEAFF. The CDR3 coding sequence is TGTGCCAGCAGTGAGGGACAGCACACTGAAGCTTTCTTT.

CDR3 coding DNA: TGTGCCACCACCCCGAGGACAGGACAGCAAGAGACCCAGTACTTC. Translated, it gives CATTPRTGQQETQYF. V and J are TRBV15 and TRBJ2-5, with 7 bases fitting TRBD1. In germline, CDR1 is LNHNV, CDR2 YYDKDF (reference sequence). Unmatched junction bases numbered 10, after V lost 7 bases and J lost 2 bases. CDR3 length: 15 residues.

On this clone itself: The germline gene is not matched at one end of the junction; a read error may be the cause. This rearrangement joins TRBV11-3 to TRBJ2-5; 13 nucleotides align to TRBD2. This CDR3 region has 14 residues. Per the germline V gene, CDR1 is SGHNT and CDR2 is YENEEA. The CDR3 sequence is CASSFPGTSGARDF. The CDR3 nucleotides are TGTGCCAGCAGCTTCCCGGGGACTAGCGGGGCCAGGGACTTC.

The V gene is TRBV30, the J gene TRBJ2-3; possibly TRBD1 for D (5 bases). Trimming stripped 5 bases from V and 4 bases from J, with 13 bases between. Looked up from germline, CDR1 is GTSNPN and CDR2 is SVGIG (reference sequence). The CDR3 spans 13 residues. The CDR3 protein is CAWQGFFPDTQYF. CDR3 bases: TGTGCCTGGCAGGGCTTTTTCCCAGATACGCAGTATTTT.

J is TRBJ1-6 and V is TRBV24-1; D gene uncertain. The CDR3 is 14 residues long. V lost 9 bases and J 8 bases, leaving 16 bases between the germline ends. Germline CDR1 reads KGHDR; CDR2 reads SFDVKD. DNA for the CDR3: TGTGCCACCCTACGTTTAGCCGCCCATTCACCCCTCCACTTT. Protein sequence: CATLRLAAHSPLHF.